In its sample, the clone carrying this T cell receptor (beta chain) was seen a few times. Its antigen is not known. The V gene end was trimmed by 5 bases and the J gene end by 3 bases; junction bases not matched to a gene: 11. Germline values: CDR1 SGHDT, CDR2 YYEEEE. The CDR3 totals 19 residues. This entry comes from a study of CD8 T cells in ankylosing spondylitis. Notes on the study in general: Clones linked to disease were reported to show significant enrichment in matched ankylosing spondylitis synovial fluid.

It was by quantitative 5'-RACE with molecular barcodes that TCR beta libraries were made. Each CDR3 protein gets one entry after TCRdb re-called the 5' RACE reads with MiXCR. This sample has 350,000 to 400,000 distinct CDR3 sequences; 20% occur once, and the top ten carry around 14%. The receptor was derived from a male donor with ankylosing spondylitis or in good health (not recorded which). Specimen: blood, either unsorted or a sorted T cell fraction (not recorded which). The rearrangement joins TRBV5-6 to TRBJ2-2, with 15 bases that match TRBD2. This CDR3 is CASRPTRTSGGADTGELFF. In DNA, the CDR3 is TGTGCCAGCAGACCCACCAGGACTAGCGGGGGGGCCGACACCGGGGAGCTGTTTTTT.